Sequencing of this T cell receptor (beta chain) was carried out in a study of CD8 T cells in Susac syndrome. Study results and limitations: The authors acknowledged that their TCR sequencing and HLA analysis involved a relatively small number of individuals.

The RNA, about 0.45 to 1 ug, was put through reverse transcription using random hexamers. A multiplex approach, immunoSEQ multiplex PCR, amplified TCR beta CDR3 across 54 Vbeta and 13 Jbeta. MiXCR was run by TCRdb on the immunoSEQ multiplex PCR reads, yielding one entry per CDR3 protein. The repertoire holds some 260,000 distinct CDR3 sequences, with around 93% as singletons. As concerns this clonotype: Its target is not known.

The specimen sequenced was CD4+ T cells from PBMCs. This receptor was identified in a human donor with multiple sclerosis.

The CDR3 bases are TGTGCCAGCAGCTTTAGTCAGGGCCGGGGTGAGCAGTTCTTC. Its protein product is CASSFSQGRGEQFF. The V call is TRBV9, the J call TRBJ2-1; tentatively, D is TRBD1 or TRBD2 (5 bases each). Trimming shortened V by 4 bases and J by 9 bases, and 17 bases separated the two germline ends. The germline V gene encodes CDR1 SGDLS and CDR2 YYNGEE. The CDR3 has 14 residues. Filled out from reference TRBV9 and TRBJ2-1, the complete variable domain reads DSGVTQTPKHLITATGQRVTLRCSPRSGDLSVYWYQQSLDQGLQFLIQYYNGEERAKGNILERFSAQQFPDLHSELNLSSLELGDSALYFCASSFSQGRGEQFFGPGTRLTVL.